A selection of T cell receptor beta chains follows, all from one sample in a study of identical twins. TCRdb re-analysed the 5' RACE reads in MiXCR, keeping a single row per CDR3 protein. The repertoire has 350,000 to 400,000 distinct CDR3 sequences, around 9% of them found once; the top ten carry 8% to 10%. Sequencing used naive T cells sorted from blood. All receptors derive from a woman aged 45-65 years in good health. CDR3s include the opening cysteine and the closing phenylalanine or tryptophan. A D gene is named only where the DNA matches it firmly. Size is omitted from some rows. Given values are once, few, many or a class for expanded clones.

CDR3 DNA | CDR3 protein | V gene | clone size | J gene | D gene
TGTGCCAGCAGTTTCTGGCCCAGCGGGCTGACCTACGAGCAGTACTTC | CASSFWPSGLTYEQYF | TRBV28 | . | TRBJ2-7 | .
TGCGCCAGCAGCTTTAACTTAGCGGTCACGGATCGAGATACGCAGTATTTT | CASSFNLAVTDRDTQYF | TRBV5-1 | few | TRBJ2-3 | .
TGCGCCAGCAGCTTGGCCCGGGGCTCGGGCGAGCAGTACTTC | CASSLARGSGEQYF | TRBV5-1 | . | TRBJ2-7 | .
TGCGCCAGCAGCTTTGGTAGAGGCCAGGGCGCTGAAGCTTTCTTT | CASSFGRGQGAEAFF | TRBV5-1 | . | TRBJ1-1 | .
TGTGCCAGTAGTATAAGTCAGGGAAATCAGCCCCAGCATTTT | CASSISQGNQPQHF | TRBV19 | . | TRBJ1-5 | .
TGTGCCAGCAGCCTCCAGGGGTTTAATCAGCCCCAGCATTTT | CASSLQGFNQPQHF | TRBV7-9 | many | TRBJ1-5 | .
TGTGCCAGCAGAACCCCGAGCGGGCAAACAGATACGCAGTATTTT | CASRTPSGQTDTQYF | TRBV6-6 | many | TRBJ2-3 | .
TGTGCCAGCAGCCAAAGTAGTTTCTCGGGCGCTGAGCAGTTCTTC | CASSQSSFSGAEQFF | TRBV4-2 | . | TRBJ2-1 | .
TGTGCCAGCAGCGGTTTCGGGGGAGGGAACGAGCAGTACTTC | CASSGFGGGNEQYF | TRBV13 | few | TRBJ2-7 | TRBD2
TGTGCCACCAGCAGCGCGAACAGGGGGATGCAGTTCTTC | CATSSANRGMQFF | TRBV15 | . | TRBJ2-1 | TRBD1
TGCAGTGCAGCAAACAGGGGTTCCTACGAGCAGTACTTC | CSAANRGSYEQYF | TRBV20-1 | few | TRBJ2-7 | TRBD1
TGTGCCAGCAGTTTAGCACTCGGCGGGAGGGCCGGCTCTGGGGCCAACGTCCTGACTTTC | CASSLALGGRAGSGANVLTF | TRBV12-3/TRBV12-4 | . | TRBJ2-6 | TRBD2
TGCGCCAGCAGTACCGGACGAGATACGCAGTATTTT | CASSTGRDTQYF | TRBV10-2 | many | TRBJ2-3 | .
TGCGCCAGCAGCCTAGGACAGGGCCAAAGCCAGCCCCAGCATTTT | CASSLGQGQSQPQHF | TRBV4-1 | . | TRBJ1-5 | TRBD1
TGTGCCAGCAGCCCCACAGGGGGCAATGAGCAGTTCTTC | CASSPTGGNEQFF | TRBV5-6 | many | TRBJ2-1 | TRBD1
TGCGCCAGTCGAGACAGGGCCGTCGGCACAGATACGCAGTATTTT | CASRDRAVGTDTQYF | TRBV5-1 | . | TRBJ2-3 | TRBD1
TGTGCCAGCAGCCCATACATGGGACAGGGTCTTACCGGGGAGCTGTTTTTT | CASSPYMGQGLTGELFF | TRBV9 | . | TRBJ2-2 | TRBD1
TGTGCCAGCAGTCCTACTAGCGGGAGCCCGTACAATGAGCAGTTCTTC | CASSPTSGSPYNEQFF | TRBV27 | few | TRBJ2-1 | TRBD2
TGCGCCAGCAGTTCCTCTAGCGGGAGGGCCAATGAGCAGTTCTTC | CASSSSSGRANEQFF | TRBV5-1 | few | TRBJ2-1 | TRBD2
TGCAGCGTTGAACTAGCGGGGGATACGCAGTATTTT | CSVELAGDTQYF | TRBV29-1 | . | TRBJ2-3 | TRBD2
TGTGCCAGCAGCCGGAGGGACAGGTTAAACCAAGAGACCCAGTACTTC | CASSRRDRLNQETQYF | TRBV5-6 | many | TRBJ2-5 | TRBD1
TGTGCCAGCAGCGTTATACTAGCGACCTCCTACAATGAGCAGTTCTTC | CASSVILATSYNEQFF | TRBV27 | many | TRBJ2-1 | TRBD2
TGTGCCAGCTCACCTCCCGGACCATCCTACAATGAGCAGTTCTTC | CASSPPGPSYNEQFF | TRBV18 | few | TRBJ2-1 | .
TGCGCCAGCAGCTTTCGGACTAGCGGGGTCCCCAGGGGCGACAATGAGCAGTTCTTC | CASSFRTSGVPRGDNEQFF | TRBV5-1 | . | TRBJ2-1 | TRBD2